The entry below describes one TCR beta chain. Its antigen is not yet known. No quality values exist for individual bases; no much larger clone is one base distant. These data come from a study of cytomegalovirus exposure and HLA in healthy donors (dated by TCRdb to 2016 to 2017). About the full investigation: In an earlier analysis of 587 of the donors, 250 to 300 Gb of sequence data and 100 million or so unique TCR beta sequences from 180 million or so T cells were reported. Roughly 300 gigabases of sequencing data and 70 million to 100 million unique TCR sequences made up an early release that covered under 750 HLA-typed donors. The genetic ancestry cluster associated with self-reported Caucasian donors included over 80% of the approximately 430 genotyped donors. The study aimed to test whether cataloging public T cell receptors could reveal signatures of past pathogen exposure. The T cell repertoires of several hundred subjects were profiled by immunosequencing and related to cytomegalovirus serostatus. Besides the first cohort of more than 650 subjects, a separate validation cohort made up of over 95 different subjects was used. The study combined high-throughput TCR immunosequencing, statistical association of individual TCRs with disease status, and machine learning to predict cytomegalovirus infection status. A later analysis re-analyzed previously published TCR beta repertoires from about 600 donors and added high-resolution HLA genotyping to study TCR occurrence patterns. In the later analysis, no new phenotypic data were used to find candidate immune exposures; instead, reliance was placed on TCR beta sequences and their occurrence across donors. In an earlier analysis of roughly 540 of the donors, high-throughput TCR beta sequencing was used to judge whether each TCR beta V gene segment behaved as functional or pseudogenic. Donor age, sex, ethnicity and CMV serostatus were compiled alongside the repertoire data. A later genetic analysis used genome-wide SNP genotypes for about 65% of the roughly 700 donors, treating that subset as a discovery cohort. Every discovery cohort repertoire had been produced on one sequencing platform. Class I and class II HLA loci were covered by the typing at four-digit resolution. The number of typed donors differed by locus: about 620-630 for A, B, C, DRB1 and DQB1; 500 to 550 for DQA1; 600 to 610 for DPA1; and roughly 450 for DPB1. Several DR-DQ haplotypes were handled as single units for association and clustering because linkage in the cohort was strong. Across 300 to 500 genotyped donors of the cohort, an average of roughly 250,000 unique TCR beta nucleotide sequences per donor were sequenced, and approximately 19% of those sequences were non-productive.

The cohort was made up of under 800 healthy bone marrow donors. At the time of sampling, all cohort members were nominally healthy, though unrecorded immune exposures were likely present. The donor was CMV seronegative and was included in the group of a few hundred seronegative cohort members. Every donor gave a peripheral blood sample, and the peripheral blood mononuclear cells from that sample were used for TCR beta sequencing. The Qiagen DNeasy Blood Extraction Kit was used to extract genomic DNA from the blood cell samples. The library was obtained by the immunoSEQ multiplex PCR assay. The multiplex PCR relied on a mix of 60 forward primers for TCR Vbeta segments and 13 reverse primers for TCR Jbeta segments. The CDR3 region of rearranged TCR beta genes was amplified from genomic DNA by a multiplex PCR assay. The Illumina HiSeq System was used to sequence the amplified TCR beta libraries as 87-base-pair reads. On the authors' methods: In a later analysis, tens of millions of unique TCR beta chains were counted across the 650 to 700 repertoires, and roughly 11 million of these chains were shared by at least two donors. Raw reads were error-corrected and collapsed into unique sequences with a nearest-neighbor algorithm that merged closely related sequences to remove PCR and sequencing errors. Alignment of CDR3 sequences to IMGT reference sequences was used to assign V, D and J gene segments. Each retained sequence needed at least a six-nucleotide match to both a V gene segment and a J gene segment. A rearrangement was called productive if the CDR3 had no stop codons and remained in frame with V and J, and every other rearrangement was called non-productive. CDR3 was defined by IMGT convention, running from the second conserved V-encoded cysteine to the conserved J-encoded phenylalanine. Sequences without an unambiguous match to a single V gene segment were excluded from the earlier analysis of 450 to 650 of the donors. In an earlier analysis of a few hundred of the donors, V segments were called functional above 56.7% productive rearrangements and were called segregating when the between-donor standard deviation exceeded 5%. To diagnose cytomegalovirus status from the catalog of TCR beta chain sequences, a statistical classification framework was built. In a later analysis, TCR nucleotide sequences were compared against IMGT/GENE-DB human TR gene sequences so that V and J genes could be assigned. In a later analysis, CDR3 sequences and most-parsimonious VDJ recombination scenarios were assigned using the TCRdist pipeline. In a later analysis, each TCR beta chain was defined by its CDR3 amino acid sequence together with its V-gene family, and reads lacking a unique V-gene family were excluded. In a later analysis, 500 to 650 highly shared, low-generation-probability nucleotide sequences were removed to address suspected cross-contamination and a sequencing artifact. In a later analysis, a clonal expansion index for each public chain was calculated from normalized within-repertoire ranks of inferred template counts. In a later analysis, generation probabilities were computed using a VDJ recombination model fitted to out-of-frame rearrangements, and the results were checked against IGoR. In a later analysis, hypergeometric tests were used to score TCR-TCR, TCR-HLA and TCR-CMV co-occurrence, with a repertoire-size bias correction applied to TCR pairs. False discovery rates were estimated in a later analysis by permuting HLA or CMV assignments 20 times. In a later analysis, co-occurring TCRs were grouped using DBSCAN, and TCRdist sequence similarity was added for clustering within HLA-allele-positive subsets. Co-occurrence clustering excluded repertoires with fewer than 30,000 or more than 120,000 public chains, plus five with anomalous nucleotide sharing. Here the immuneACCESS table is served through TCRdb, limited to in-frame sequences with V and J called. Missing clones are a known gap in these copies; in checked studies unresolved V genes cover under half, and the rest lacks a known reason. V, J and clone size are those of that table, while D and trimming were read from the DNA. This sample has around 150,000 clones in its table, and 76% of those were observed once. The ten top clones hold roughly 3% of the sample.

V is pruned by 4 bases and J by 6 bases, leaving 16 bases of the junction without a gene match. Reading from cysteine to phenylalanine, the CDR3 counts 19 amino acids. Only CDR3 DNA remains: 57 bases, in frame from the first base. CDR1 and CDR2 were assigned from the germline V gene (reference sequence) as SGHNT and YYREEE. Broad study findings and their caveats: According to a later analysis, most CMV-associated TCR beta chains appeared to be HLA-restricted, and the HLA associations seemed to be driven largely by CMV exposure. A total of 150 to 200 TCR beta chains were listed by the study as associated with cytomegalovirus. The sequencing pipeline was judged likely to have produced a cluster of highly shared sequence variants as a technical artifact. The authors suggested that the approach could potentially be extended to other disease states and immunological phenotypes. While some public TCRs were present in many individuals, most TCR sequences turned up only very rarely across donors. A later genetic analysis reported fewer N-insertions in productive TCRs among donors in an Asian-associated ancestry cluster than the roughly 620-donor mean. Linkage disequilibrium might explain the correlated functional status among segregating V segments, but an unknown experimental factor could not be excluded. At a false discovery rate of 0.05, a later analysis linked around 15,000 TCR beta sequences to specific HLA alleles. In a later analysis, several top co-occurrence clusters were reported to appear linked to parvovirus B19, influenza, CMV and Epstein-Barr virus. Some IMGT-functional V segments, including TRBV6-2 and TRBV6-3, could not be told apart with the 87-base-pair reads, so those segments were excluded. Compared with equally common non-associated chains, HLA-associated TCR beta chains in a later analysis were more clonally expanded and had lower generation probabilities. Roughly uniform sequencing depth across donors was assumed in presence/absence analyses, although this assumption may not hold. Broadly in line with IMGT annotations, most TCR beta V segments showed up in productive rearrangements about 87% or about 30% of the time in an earlier analysis of about 500 of the donors. In vitro tests confirmed that a few of the cytomegalovirus-associated TCR beta chains recognize cytomegalovirus antigens. Cytomegalovirus status was reported to be diagnosed by the classifier with high specificity and sensitivity in both the original and validation cohorts. An association between a missense DCLRE1C variant and V-gene and J-gene trimming of TCR beta chains was found in a later genetic analysis and replicated in an independent cohort. Assigning TCR associations to individual alleles was difficult when HLA alleles, especially DR and DQ, strongly co-occurred. A further reported finding was that TCR beta sequences accurately predicted the HLA-A and HLA-B alleles for most subjects in the first cohort. The cohort was sequenced for TCR beta chains only, and without alpha or paired-chain data the features that could be detected were limited. CMV serostatus was the only immune exposure information available for the cohort. According to a later analysis, TCR association rates differed among HLA loci, with DRB1 alleles showing the most associated TCRs and HLA-C alleles showing the fewest. The earlier analysis of about 600 of the donors excluded about 16 rarely observed V segments, including chromosome 9 orphons, because counts were too low. Because HLA typing was missing for some donors at each locus, association tests included only the typed subset.

This clonotype was sampled from a middle-aged man in good health and CMV-seronegative. Sequenced: PBMCs. Here the chain combines TRBV5-4 and TRBJ2-2, and TRBD1 aligns with 12 junction nucleotides. The CDR3 protein is CASSPGRGQGASSPGELFF. The nucleotides are TGTGCCAGCAGCCCGGGACGGGGACAGGGGGCGTCTTCACCCGGGGAGCTGTTTTTT.